This entry lists 2 T cell receptor beta chains sequenced from one sample in a study of monozygotic twins with inflammatory bowel disease. Following a re-call of the 5' RACE reads, TCRdb has one entry per CDR3 protein and lacks DNA. This table lists around 380,000 distinct CDR3 sequences. Sequencing used blood. The receptors originated from a human donor with ulcerative colitis or Crohn's disease, or a healthy co-twin of an affected twin (not recorded which).

This chain connects TRBV3-1 to TRBJ2-3. This CDR3 contains 11 residues. The germline CDR1 and CDR2 sequences are LGHDT and YNNKEL (reference sequence). The CDR3 region is CASSQDSLRYF.

The rearrangement joins TRBV2 to TRBJ1-2. There are 13 residues in the CDR3. In germline, CDR1 is SNHLY, CDR2 FYNNEI. This chain's CDR3 is CASNGDRNYGYTF.